The sequence of this T cell receptor beta chain was determined in a study of shared clonotypes between healthy human individuals. General study points: Some clonotypes were shared by all four sorted-subset donors, while others were not shared. The non-shared ones had lower generation probabilities than the shared ones. Genetic and exposure-history diversity was limited by the small donor number.

Assay runs were performed at deep level. This table comes from immunoSEQ multiplex PCR, and its TCRdb copy is limited to in-frame clones, with some not included. The sample lists some 2,000,000 clones; approximately 94% were seen once. As regards this clone: No antigen is known for it.

J lost 8 bases, V lost 2 bases, and 11 bases had no gene match. This CDR3 comprises 17 residues. The germline V gene has CDR1 KGHSH and CDR2 LQKENI. The chain employs TRBV18 and TRBJ2-7; 14 bases map to TRBD2. The sample consisted of naive CD4+ T cells sorted from blood. Subset of the sample: CD45RA+ positively selected. This TCR derives from a man aged 18 to 30 in good health. The CDR3 DNA reads TGTGCCAGCTCACCAGCAACTTCGGGACTAGCGGGAGTTCAGCAGTACTTC. Amino acids: CASSPATSGLAGVQQYF. Filled out from reference TRBV18 and TRBJ2-7, the complete variable domain reads NAGVMQNPRHLVRRRGQEARLRCSPMKGHSHVYWYRQLPEEGLKFMVYLQKENIIDESGMPKERFSAEFPKEGPSILRIQQVVRGDSAAYFCASSPATSGLAGVQQYFGPGTRLTVT.